This T cell receptor beta chain was observed in a study of T cells expressing NK-cell markers. At the level of the study: Obtained from sorted CD3+CD56+NKG2C+, CD3+CD56+NKG2C- and CD3+CD56-NKG2C+ T cells were the TCR beta repertoires. Sequenced donors, eight in total, included seven who were HCMV-seropositive and one who was seronegative.

The study, taken as a whole, reports: Of the CD8+ T cell pool in about 6 donors, about 1.0-7.0% was accounted for by dominant NKG2C+ clonotypes. A handful of donors likewise had their CD3+CD56-NKG2C+ fraction led by these clonotypes.

TCRdb re-called the 5' RACE reads; every CDR3 protein appears as one record, without DNA. The sample has roughly 350,000 distinct CDR3 sequences; the top ten hold 4% to 6.5%. Germline values: CDR1 ENHRY, CDR2 SYGVKD. The CDR3 is made up of 14 amino acids. To note about this clonotype: Its antigen is unknown.

The genes are TRBV10-3 and TRBJ1-2; TCRdb outputs TRBD1, but without DNA this stays unchecked. Sequenced material: blood T cells: a sorted CD56 or NKG2C T cell subset, CD4+ or CD8+ T cells, or bulk PBMC T cells (not recorded which). The receptor comes from a man between 18 and 69 years old in good health. The CDR3 sequence: CAISSLTGNYGYTF.